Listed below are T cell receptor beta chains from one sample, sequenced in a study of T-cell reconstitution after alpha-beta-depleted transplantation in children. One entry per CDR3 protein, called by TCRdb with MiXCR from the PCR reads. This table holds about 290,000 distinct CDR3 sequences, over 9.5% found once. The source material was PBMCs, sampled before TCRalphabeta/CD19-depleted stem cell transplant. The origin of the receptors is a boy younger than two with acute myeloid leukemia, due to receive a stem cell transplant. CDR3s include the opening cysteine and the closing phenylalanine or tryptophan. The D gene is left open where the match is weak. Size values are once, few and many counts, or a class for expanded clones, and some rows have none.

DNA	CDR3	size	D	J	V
TGCAGTGCTAGAGATTCCGGGGAAATCAACGAGCAGTACTTC	CSARDSGEINEQYF	many	-	TRBJ2-7	TRBV20-1
TGTGCCAGCAGCTCGCCGCGGGTGGGGGCTAATTCCGCCCGACAGGAGCCCTATGGCTACACCTTC	CASSSPRVGANSARQEPYGYTF	-	-	TRBJ1-2	TRBV25-1
TGTGCCAGCAGCTTAGTACGACTGGCAGGGGGCAGGAACACTGAAGCTTTCTTT	CASSLVRLAGGRNTEAFF	-	TRBD1	TRBJ1-1	TRBV11-2
TGTGCCTGGAGCGGACAGGGCGCCGAGTATTCACCCCTCCACTTT	CAWSGQGAEYSPLHF	many	TRBD1	TRBJ1-6	TRBV30
TGCAGTGCGCGGAAAACGGACAGGGGCCTCAATGAGCAGTTCTTC	CSARKTDRGLNEQFF	many	TRBD1	TRBJ2-1	TRBV20-1
TGCAGTGCTAGACCGGGCCTGAACACCAATGAGCAGTTCTTC	CSARPGLNTNEQFF	many	-	TRBJ2-1	TRBV20-1
TGTGCCAGCAGCTTAGATCGGACTAGGGCTTATAATGAGCAGTTCTTC	CASSLDRTRAYNEQFF	-	TRBD2	TRBJ2-1	TRBV11-2
TGTGCCAGCAGCTTATTGATGGGGACCCTCTCCTACAATGAGCAGTTCTTC	CASSLLMGTLSYNEQFF	-	-	TRBJ2-1	TRBV7-9
TGTGCCAGCAGCCGAACGGGACAGGGTAATGAAAAACTGTTTTTT	CASSRTGQGNEKLFF	many	TRBD1	TRBJ1-4	TRBV11-2
TGTGCCAGCACTAAAGAATTCTTCTCTGGGGCCAACGTCCTGACTTTC	CASTKEFFSGANVLTF	-	-	TRBJ2-6	TRBV2
TGCTGTGCGAGAAGCCACCGTTTGGCAGGGGTTGCCTACAATGAGCAGTTCTTC	CCARSHRLAGVAYNEQFF	-	-	TRBJ2-1	TRBV20-1
TGTGCCAGCAGCCCCCTCCTTGAATGGGGGACTTCTAGCTCCTACGAGCAGTACTTC	CASSPLLEWGTSSSYEQYF	many	-	TRBJ2-7	TRBV7-3
TGTGCCACCAGTGAGTCCCCGGGACTAGCGGGCTACGAGCAGTACTTC	CATSESPGLAGYEQYF	-	TRBD2	TRBJ2-7	TRBV24-1
TGTGCCAGCAGCTTTGGACAGCCCTCCTACGAGCAGTACTTC	CASSFGQPSYEQYF	-	-	TRBJ2-7	TRBV7-2
TGTGCCAGCAGCTCCCGACCGGGGGGCGAGCAGTACTTC	CASSSRPGGEQYF	many	TRBD2	TRBJ2-7	TRBV11-3
TGCGCCAGCAGCTTGGCCTGGGGGGGACTAGCGGAGACAGATACGCAGTATTTT	CASSLAWGGLAETDTQYF	-	TRBD2	TRBJ2-3	TRBV5-1
TGTGCCAGTAGTACCCCGGGTTGGCGGTCTTACAATGAGCAGTTCTTC	CASSTPGWRSYNEQFF	-	-	TRBJ2-1	TRBV19
TGCGCCAGCAGCTTGCGACAGGGGTCGGACACTGAAGCTTTCTTT	CASSLRQGSDTEAFF	few	TRBD1	TRBJ1-1	TRBV5-1
TGTGCCAGCAGTTTGCGACAGGCGAGGGGAAACACCATATATTTT	CASSLRQARGNTIYF	many	-	TRBJ1-3	TRBV28
TGTGCCAGCAGGCTGCCCAGCACAGATACGCAGTATTTT	CASRLPSTDTQYF	many	-	TRBJ2-3	TRBV28
TGCAGTGCTAGACAGGGCACAGATACGCAGTATTTT	CSARQGTDTQYF	many	-	TRBJ2-3	TRBV20-1
TGTGCCAGCAGTTCCCGGGACACAACCTCTAGTGGCTACACCTTC	CASSSRDTTSSGYTF	-	-	TRBJ1-2	TRBV6-5
TGTGCCACCAGTGATCGGAGCATAACGACTAGCGGGAGCAGCAAAACCTACAATGAGCAGTTCTTC	CATSDRSITTSGSSKTYNEQFF	few	TRBD2	TRBJ2-1	TRBV24-1
TGCAGTGCTAGAGGGGGGCGTGCGTACGAGCAGTACTTC	CSARGGRAYEQYF	-	-	TRBJ2-7	TRBV20-1
TGCAGTGCTAGAGGGACTAGCGGGAGGGGCTACGAGCAGTACTTC	CSARGTSGRGYEQYF	-	TRBD2	TRBJ2-7	TRBV20-1
TGCGCCAGCAGCCACCTAACCGGGACAGGGGTGGAGAAAAACATTCAGTACTTC	CASSHLTGTGVEKNIQYF	many	TRBD1	TRBJ2-4	TRBV4-3
TGTGCCAGCAGAGACTTACTCCTTGGGGCCTACGAGCAGTACTTC	CASRDLLLGAYEQYF	many	-	TRBJ2-7	TRBV2
TGTGCCAGCAGTCCTGCCCAATTGACAGTTGCAGATACGCAGTATTTT	CASSPAQLTVADTQYF	many	-	TRBJ2-3	TRBV2
TGTGCCAGCACCTCCTGGGAGGGCCAGGAGACCCAGTACTTC	CASTSWEGQETQYF	many	TRBD2	TRBJ2-5	TRBV12-3/TRBV12-4
TGCAGCGTTGAACCGGGTAGGGGCACTGAAGCTTTCTTT	CSVEPGRGTEAFF	many	-	TRBJ1-1	TRBV29-1
TGCGCCAGCAGCCAAGTGAGGGGGGCTAACTATGGCTACACCTTC	CASSQVRGANYGYTF	many	-	TRBJ1-2	TRBV4-3
TGCGCCAGCAGCTCCCTACTCTACAATGAGCAGTTCTTC	CASSSLLYNEQFF	many	-	TRBJ2-1	TRBV5-1
TGTGCCAGCAGTCCACTTTTTCAACAGGGGGAGAGAAGAGGCTACACCTTC	CASSPLFQQGERRGYTF	-	TRBD1	TRBJ1-2	TRBV3-1
TGTGCCAGCAGTTCGACAGGGCAGACTGAAGCTTTCTTT	CASSSTGQTEAFF	-	TRBD1	TRBJ1-1	TRBV7-3
TGTGCCAGCAGCTTAGGTGGCAGGGCAATTTACGAAGATTCACCCCTCCACTTT	CASSLGGRAIYEDSPLHF	-	-	TRBJ1-6	TRBV11-1
TGCGCCAGCAGCACCGGGACTAGCGGGAGAAACGAGCAGTACTTC	CASSTGTSGRNEQYF	many	TRBD2	TRBJ2-7	TRBV5-1
TGTGCCAGCAGCCAAGATGGGAATGAGCAGTTCTTC	CASSQDGNEQFF	many	-	TRBJ2-1	TRBV4-2
TGTGCCAGCAGTTTCGAAGGGGGCGACTATGGCTACACCTTC	CASSFEGGDYGYTF	many	TRBD1	TRBJ1-2	TRBV28
TGTGCCAGCAGCCTATGGGCAGTTTCCTACGAGCAGTACTTC	CASSLWAVSYEQYF	few	-	TRBJ2-7	TRBV11-2
TGCGCCAGCAGTTCGACCGGGACAGGGAAGAGCGGGGGATCAGATACGCAGTATTTT	CASSSTGTGKSGGSDTQYF	many	-	TRBJ2-3	TRBV5-1
TGTGCCATCAGTGACCGGTCAGCTTCTGGGGCCAACGTCCTGACTTTC	CAISDRSASGANVLTF	-	-	TRBJ2-6	TRBV10-3
TGCGCCAGCAGCCCCGACCGGGGACAGGGGGCCGGGGCCAAAAACATTCAGTACTTC	CASSPDRGQGAGAKNIQYF	many	TRBD1	TRBJ2-4	TRBV4-1
TGTGCCATCAGTGCTACAAGCTCTGGAAACACCATATATTTT	CAISATSSGNTIYF	few	-	TRBJ1-3	TRBV10-3
TGCGCCAGCAGTACGGCCCTTGGGGCTCCTCAAGAGACCCAGTACTTC	CASSTALGAPQETQYF	many	-	TRBJ2-5	TRBV5-1
TGTGCCAGCAGCTGGCCGACTAGCGGGGCCTACAATGAGCAGTTCTTC	CASSWPTSGAYNEQFF	many	TRBD2	TRBJ2-1	TRBV5-4
TGTGCCAGTCGAAGTGACAATGAGCAGTTCTTC	CASRSDNEQFF	many	-	TRBJ2-1	TRBV28